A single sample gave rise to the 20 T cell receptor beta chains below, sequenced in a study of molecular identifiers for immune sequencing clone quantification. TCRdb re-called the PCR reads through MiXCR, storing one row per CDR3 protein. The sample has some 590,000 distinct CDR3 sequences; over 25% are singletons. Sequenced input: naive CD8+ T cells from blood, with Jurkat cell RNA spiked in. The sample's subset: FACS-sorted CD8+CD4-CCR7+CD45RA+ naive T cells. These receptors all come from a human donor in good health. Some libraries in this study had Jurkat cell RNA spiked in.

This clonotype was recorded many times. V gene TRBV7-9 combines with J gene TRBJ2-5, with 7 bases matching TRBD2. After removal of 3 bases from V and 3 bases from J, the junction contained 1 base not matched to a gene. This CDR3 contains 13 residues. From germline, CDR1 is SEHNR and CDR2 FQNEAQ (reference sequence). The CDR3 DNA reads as TGTGCCAGCAGCTTCAGCGGGGAAGAGACCCAGTACTTC. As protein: CASSFSGEETQYF.

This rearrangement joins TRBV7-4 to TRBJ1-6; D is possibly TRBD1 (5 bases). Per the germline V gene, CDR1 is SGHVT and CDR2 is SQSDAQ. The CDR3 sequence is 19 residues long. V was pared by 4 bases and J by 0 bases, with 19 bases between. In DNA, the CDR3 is TGTGCCAGCAGCTACCAAGGACGGGGCGTAAGCTCCTATAATTCACCCCTCCACTTT. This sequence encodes CASSYQGRGVSSYNSPLHF.

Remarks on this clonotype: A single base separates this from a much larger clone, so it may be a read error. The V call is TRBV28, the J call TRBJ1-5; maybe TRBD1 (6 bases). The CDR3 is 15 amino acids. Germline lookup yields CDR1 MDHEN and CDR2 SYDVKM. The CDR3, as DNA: TGTGCCTCCTCTTTGACCTGGGGGCGCGAACAGCCCCAGCAGTTT. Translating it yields CASSLTWGREQPQQF.

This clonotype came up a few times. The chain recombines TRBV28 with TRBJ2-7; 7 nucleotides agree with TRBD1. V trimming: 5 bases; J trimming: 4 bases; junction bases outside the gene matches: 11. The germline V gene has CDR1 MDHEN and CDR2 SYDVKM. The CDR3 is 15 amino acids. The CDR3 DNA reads TGTGCCAGCAGTCCACGACAGGGCCTAGTGTACGAGCAGTACTTC. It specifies CASSPRQGLVYEQYF.

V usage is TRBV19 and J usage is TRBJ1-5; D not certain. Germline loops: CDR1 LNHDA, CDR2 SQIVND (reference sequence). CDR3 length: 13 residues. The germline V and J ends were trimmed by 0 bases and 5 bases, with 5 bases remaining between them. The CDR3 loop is CASSIDGYQPQHF. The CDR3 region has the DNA TGTGCCAGTAGTATAGACGGTTATCAGCCCCAGCATTTT.

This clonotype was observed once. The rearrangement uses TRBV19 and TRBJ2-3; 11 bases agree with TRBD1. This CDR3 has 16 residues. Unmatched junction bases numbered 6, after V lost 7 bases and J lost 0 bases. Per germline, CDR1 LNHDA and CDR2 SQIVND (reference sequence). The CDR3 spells CASIDWDRGSTDTQYF. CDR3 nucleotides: TGTGCCAGTATAGACTGGGACAGGGGGAGCACAGATACGCAGTATTTT.

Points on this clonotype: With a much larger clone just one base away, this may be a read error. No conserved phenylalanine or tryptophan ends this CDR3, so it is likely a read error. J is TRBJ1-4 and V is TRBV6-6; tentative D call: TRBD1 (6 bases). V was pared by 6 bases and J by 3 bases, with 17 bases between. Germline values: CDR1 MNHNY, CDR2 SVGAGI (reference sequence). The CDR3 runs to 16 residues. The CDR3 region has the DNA TGTGCCAGCAGCACTACAGGGCTGGTGGCTAATGAAAAACTGTTTTCT. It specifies CASSTTGLVANEKLFS.

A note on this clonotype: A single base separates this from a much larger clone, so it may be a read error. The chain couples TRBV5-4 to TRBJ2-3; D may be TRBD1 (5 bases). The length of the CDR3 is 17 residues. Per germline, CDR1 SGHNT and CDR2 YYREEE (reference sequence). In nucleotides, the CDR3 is TGTGCCAGCAGCTTGGAGGTCTGGGGCAGCTCCACAGATATGCAGTATTTT. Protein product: CASSLEVWGSSTDMQYF.

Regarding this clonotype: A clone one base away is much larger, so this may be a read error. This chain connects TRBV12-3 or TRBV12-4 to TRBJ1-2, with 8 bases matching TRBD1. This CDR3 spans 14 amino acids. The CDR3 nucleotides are TGTGCCGGCAGTTTCCGCCCAGGGGGCGATGGCTACACCTTC. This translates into CAGSFRPGGDGYTF.

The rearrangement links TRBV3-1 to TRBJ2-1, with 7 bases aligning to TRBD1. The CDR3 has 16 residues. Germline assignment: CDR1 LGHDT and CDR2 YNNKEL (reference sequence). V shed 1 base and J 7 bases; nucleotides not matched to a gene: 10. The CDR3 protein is CASSQVAGGSGNEQFF. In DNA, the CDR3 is TGTGCCAGCAGCCAAGTAGCAGGGGGATCTGGGAATGAGCAGTTCTTC.

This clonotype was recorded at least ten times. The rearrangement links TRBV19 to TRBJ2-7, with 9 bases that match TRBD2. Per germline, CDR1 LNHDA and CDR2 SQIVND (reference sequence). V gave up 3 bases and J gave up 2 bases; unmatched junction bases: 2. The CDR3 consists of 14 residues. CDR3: CASSISGSAYEQYF. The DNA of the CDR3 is TGTGCCAGTAGTATTAGCGGGAGTGCCTACGAGCAGTACTTC.

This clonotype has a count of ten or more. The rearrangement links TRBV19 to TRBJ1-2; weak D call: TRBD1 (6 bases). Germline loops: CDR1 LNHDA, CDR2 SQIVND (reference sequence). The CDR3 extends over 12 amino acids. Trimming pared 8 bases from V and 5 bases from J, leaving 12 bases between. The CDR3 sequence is CASADRIYGYTF. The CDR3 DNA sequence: TGTGCCAGTGCGGACAGAATATATGGCTACACCTTC. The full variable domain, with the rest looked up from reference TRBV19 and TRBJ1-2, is DGGITQSPKYLFRKEGQNVTLSCEQNLNHDAMYWYRQDPGQGLRLIYYSQIVNDFQKGDIAEGYSVSREKKESFPLTVTSAQKNPTAFYLCASADRIYGYTFGSGTRLTVV.

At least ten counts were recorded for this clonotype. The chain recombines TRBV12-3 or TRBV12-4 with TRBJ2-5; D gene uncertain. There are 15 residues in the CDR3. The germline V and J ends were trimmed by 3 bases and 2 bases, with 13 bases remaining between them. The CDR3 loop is CASSFEYSLQETQYF. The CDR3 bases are TGTGCCAGCAGTTTCGAATACAGTCTGCAAGAGACCCAGTACTTC.

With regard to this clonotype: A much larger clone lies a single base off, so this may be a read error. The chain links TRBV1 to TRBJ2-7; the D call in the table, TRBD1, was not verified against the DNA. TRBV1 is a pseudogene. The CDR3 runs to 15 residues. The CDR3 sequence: CTSSKPSPITPFWYF. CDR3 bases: TGCACCAGCAGCAAGCCGAGCCCCATCACCCCTTTTTGGTACTTC.

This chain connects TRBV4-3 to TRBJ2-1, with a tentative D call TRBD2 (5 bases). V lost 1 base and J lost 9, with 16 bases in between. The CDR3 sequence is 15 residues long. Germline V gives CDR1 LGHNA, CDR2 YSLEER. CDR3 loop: CASSQGRSLPSEQFF. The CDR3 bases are TGCGCCAGCAGCCAAGGGAGGTCCCTTCCAAGTGAGCAGTTCTTC.

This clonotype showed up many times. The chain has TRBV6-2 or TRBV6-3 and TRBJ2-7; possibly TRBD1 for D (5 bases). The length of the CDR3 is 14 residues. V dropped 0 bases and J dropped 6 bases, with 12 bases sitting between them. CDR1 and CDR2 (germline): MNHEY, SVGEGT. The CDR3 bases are TGTGCCAGCAGTTACTCGGGCAGGGCCTTCGAGCAGTACTTC. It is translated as CASSYSGRAFEQYF.

This CDR3 reads CASSYSGGGAPKNIQYF. As DNA, the CDR3 is TGTGCCAGCAGTTACTCGGGCGGGGGGGCGCCCAAAAACATTCAGTACTTC. This rearrangement joins TRBV6-7 to TRBJ2-4; the match to TRBD2 covers 9 bases. TRBV6-7 is an ORF, and what it does is uncertain. V lost 0 bases to trimming and J lost 2 bases; unmatched junction nucleotides: 5. The CDR3 has 17 amino acids.

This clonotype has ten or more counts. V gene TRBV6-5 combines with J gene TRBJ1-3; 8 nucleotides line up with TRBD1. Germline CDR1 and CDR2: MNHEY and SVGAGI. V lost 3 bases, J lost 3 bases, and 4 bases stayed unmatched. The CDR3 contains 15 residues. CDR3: CASSYQGAVGNTIYF. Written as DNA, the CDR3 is TGTGCCAGCAGTTATCAGGGGGCGGTTGGAAACACCATATATTTT.

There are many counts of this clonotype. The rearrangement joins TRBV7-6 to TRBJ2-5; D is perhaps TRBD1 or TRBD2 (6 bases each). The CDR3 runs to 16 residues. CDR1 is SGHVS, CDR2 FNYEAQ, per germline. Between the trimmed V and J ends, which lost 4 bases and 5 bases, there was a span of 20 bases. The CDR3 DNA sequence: TGTGCCAGCAGCTCCTATGCGGGAACCCAGGGGGAGACCCAGTACTTC. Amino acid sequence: CASSSYAGTQGETQYF.

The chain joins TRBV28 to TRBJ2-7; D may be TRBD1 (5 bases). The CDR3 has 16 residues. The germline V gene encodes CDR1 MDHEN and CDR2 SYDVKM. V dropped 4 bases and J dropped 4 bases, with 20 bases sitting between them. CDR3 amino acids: CASSSEDKLVGYEQYF. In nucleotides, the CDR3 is TGTGCCAGCAGTTCCGAGGACAAACTTGTTGGGTACGAGCAGTACTTC.